Described below is a single TCR beta chain sequence and its context. The antigen is not known. This sample was included in a study of OX40 agonist ivuxolimab in advanced cancers. Clones were read by immunoSEQ multiplex PCR, and TCRdb kept only the in-frame ones, dropping some. The sample holds tens of thousands of clones, roughly 94% seen once. Overall study findings and caveats: Among T cells, CD8+ cells averaged more expanded clones than CD4+ cells. The study found among the lowest clonal expansion in partial responders at 0.1-3.0 mg/kg.

The receptor was isolated from an adult with an advanced solid tumor such as melanoma, head and neck, liver or kidney cancer. The specimen was CD4+ or CD8+ T cells sorted from blood, collected in a trial of the OX40 agonist ivuxolimab.

CDR3 loop: CASSFTTRGNEQYF. The CDR3, as DNA: TGTGCCAGCAGCTTTACTACGCGGGGGAACGAGCAGTACTTC. This chain links TRBV7-8 with TRBJ2-7; 7 nucleotides match TRBD2. V lost 3 bases and J lost 5; bases outside the gene matches: 7. This CDR3 region has 14 residues. Germline V gene lookup returns CDR1 SGHVS and CDR2 FQNEAQ.